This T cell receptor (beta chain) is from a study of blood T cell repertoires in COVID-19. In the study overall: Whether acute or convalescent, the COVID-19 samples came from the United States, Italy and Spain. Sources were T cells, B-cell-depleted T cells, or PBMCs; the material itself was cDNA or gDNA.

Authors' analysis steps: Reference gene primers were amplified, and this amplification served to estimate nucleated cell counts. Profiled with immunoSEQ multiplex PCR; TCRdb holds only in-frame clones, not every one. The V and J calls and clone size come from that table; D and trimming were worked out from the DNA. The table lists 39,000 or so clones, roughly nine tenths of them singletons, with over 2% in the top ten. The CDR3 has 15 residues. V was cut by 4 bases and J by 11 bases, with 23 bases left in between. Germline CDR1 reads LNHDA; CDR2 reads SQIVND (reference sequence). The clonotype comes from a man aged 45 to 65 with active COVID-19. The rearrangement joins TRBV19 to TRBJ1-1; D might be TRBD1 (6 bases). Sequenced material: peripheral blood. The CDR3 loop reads CASSRHPGQQKGAFF. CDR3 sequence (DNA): TGTGCCAGTAGTAGGCATCCGGGACAACAAAAGGGGGCTTTCTTT.